A single T cell receptor beta chain is shown here with its context. Antigen unknown. This specimen comes from a study of siplizumab effects on memory and regulatory T cells. General study findings and limits: Greater diversity than memory cells seemed evident in naive T cells, which also appeared to be major alloresponse contributors. In controls, roughly 27% of mappable alloreactive CD4+ clones were Treg-derived on average, versus about 69% with siplizumab. Phenotypic classification as naive or memory proved unattainable for roughly 80-96% of proliferating CD4+ or CD8+ clones. Sequences that were alloreactive and traceable to unstimulated CD4+ memory cells were significantly reduced by siplizumab.

Profiling relied on immunoSEQ multiplex PCR, and the TCRdb table lists in-frame clones only, not all of them. Altogether roughly 70,000 clones are present, roughly 93% being singletons, with the ten largest covering around 5%. Germline CDR1 is SGHAT and CDR2 is FQNNGV. Trimming pared 1 base from V and 5 bases from J, leaving 8 bases between. This CDR3 comprises 13 residues. The TCR comes from a human donor in good health. The rearrangement joins TRBV11-2 to TRBJ2-5; D uncertain. The sequenced sample consisted of CD8+ T cells sorted from blood. The DNA for the CDR3 is TGTGCCAGCAGCTTAGGTGTTGGGGAGACCCAGTACTTC. Protein sequence: CASSLGVGETQYF.